The present entry profiles one TCR beta chain with its context. These data belong to a study of blood T cell repertoires in COVID-19. Here immunoSEQ multiplex PCR was the method, and the copy in TCRdb shows in-frame clones only, minus some. The profile shows some 120,000 clones, about 80% of them singletons. CDR3 length: 14 residues. The V end lost 6 bases, the J end lost 3 bases, and 9 bases lay between the germline ends. Germline CDR1 SGHAT, CDR2 FQNNGV. This clonotype was obtained from a woman in her sixties or seventies with acute or convalescent COVID-19. The chain is built from TRBV11-2 and TRBJ1-6, with a weak D call TRBD1 (5 bases). The sample consisted of peripheral blood. CDR3 sequence reads: CASRKTDYNSPLHF. CDR3 bases: TGTGCCAGCAGGAAGACAGACTATAATTCACCCCTCCACTTT. Full variable domain (rest looked up from reference TRBV11-2 and TRBJ1-6): EAGVAQSPRYKIIEKRQSVAFWCNPISGHATLYWYQQILGQGPKLLIQFQNNGVVDDSQLPKDRFSAERLKGVDSTLKIQPAKLEDSAVYLCASRKTDYNSPLHFGNGTRLTVT.